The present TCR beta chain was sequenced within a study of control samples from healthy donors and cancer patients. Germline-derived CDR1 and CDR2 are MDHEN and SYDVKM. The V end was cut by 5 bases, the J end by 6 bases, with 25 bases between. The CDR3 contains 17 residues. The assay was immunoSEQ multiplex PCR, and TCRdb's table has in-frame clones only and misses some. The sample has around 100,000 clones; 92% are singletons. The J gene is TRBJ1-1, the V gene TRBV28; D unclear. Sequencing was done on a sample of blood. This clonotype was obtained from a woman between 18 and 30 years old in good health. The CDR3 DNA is TGTGCCAGCAGTGGCCCCCTGGGCCCTCAAGACAACGCTGAAGCTTTCTTT. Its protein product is CASSGPLGPQDNAEAFF.